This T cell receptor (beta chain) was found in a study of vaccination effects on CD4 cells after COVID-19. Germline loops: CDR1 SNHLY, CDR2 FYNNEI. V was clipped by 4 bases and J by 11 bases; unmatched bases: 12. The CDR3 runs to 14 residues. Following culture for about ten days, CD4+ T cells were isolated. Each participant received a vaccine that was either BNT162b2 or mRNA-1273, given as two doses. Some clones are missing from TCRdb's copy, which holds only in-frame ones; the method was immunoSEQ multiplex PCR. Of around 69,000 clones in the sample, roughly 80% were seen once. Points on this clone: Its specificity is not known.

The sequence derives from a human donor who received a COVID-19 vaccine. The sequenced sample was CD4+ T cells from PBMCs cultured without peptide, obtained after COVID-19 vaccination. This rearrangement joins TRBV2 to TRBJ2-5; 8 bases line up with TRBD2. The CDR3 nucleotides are TGTGCCAGCAGTGGATCAAGCGGGGGTCCCGCTCAGTACTTC. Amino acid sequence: CASSGSSGGPAQYF.